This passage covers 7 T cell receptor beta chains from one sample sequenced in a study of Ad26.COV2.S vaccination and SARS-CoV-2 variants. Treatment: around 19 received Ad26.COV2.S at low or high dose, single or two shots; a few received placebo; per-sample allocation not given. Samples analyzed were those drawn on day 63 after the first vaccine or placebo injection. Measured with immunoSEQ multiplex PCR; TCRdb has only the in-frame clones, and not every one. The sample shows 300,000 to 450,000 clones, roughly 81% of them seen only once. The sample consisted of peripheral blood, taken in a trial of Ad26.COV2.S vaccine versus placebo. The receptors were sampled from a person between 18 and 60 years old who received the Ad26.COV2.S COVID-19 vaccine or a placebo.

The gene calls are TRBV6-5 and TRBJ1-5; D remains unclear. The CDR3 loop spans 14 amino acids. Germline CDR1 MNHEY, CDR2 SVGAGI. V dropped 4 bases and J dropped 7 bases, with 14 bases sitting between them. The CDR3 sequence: CASSSNGRAQPQHF. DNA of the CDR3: TGTGCCAGCAGTTCCAATGGGAGGGCCCAGCCCCAGCATTTT.

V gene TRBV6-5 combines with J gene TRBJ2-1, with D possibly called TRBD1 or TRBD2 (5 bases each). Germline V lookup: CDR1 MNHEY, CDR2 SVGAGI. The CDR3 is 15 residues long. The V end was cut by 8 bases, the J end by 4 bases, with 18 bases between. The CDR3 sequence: CASAPGGGFYNEQFF. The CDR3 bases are TGTGCCAGCGCCCCCGGTGGGGGTTTTTACAATGAGCAGTTCTTC.

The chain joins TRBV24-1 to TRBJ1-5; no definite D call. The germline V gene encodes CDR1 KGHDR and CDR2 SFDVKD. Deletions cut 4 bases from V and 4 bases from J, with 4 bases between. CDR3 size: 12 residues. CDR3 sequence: CATSELNQPQHF. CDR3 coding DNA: TGTGCCACCAGTGAATTGAATCAGCCCCAGCATTTT.

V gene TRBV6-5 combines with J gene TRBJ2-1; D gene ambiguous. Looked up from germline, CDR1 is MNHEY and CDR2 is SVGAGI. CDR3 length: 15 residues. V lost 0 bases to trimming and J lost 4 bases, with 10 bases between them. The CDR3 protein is CASSYSAQEYNEQFF. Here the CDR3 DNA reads TGTGCCAGCAGTTACTCGGCGCAGGAGTACAATGAGCAGTTCTTC.

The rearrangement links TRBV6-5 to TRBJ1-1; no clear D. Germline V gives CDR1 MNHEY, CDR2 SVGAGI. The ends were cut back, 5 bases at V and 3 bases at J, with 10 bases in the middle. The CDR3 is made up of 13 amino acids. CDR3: CASSRTGYTEAFF. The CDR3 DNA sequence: TGTGCCAGCAGTCGAACCGGGTACACTGAAGCTTTCTTT.

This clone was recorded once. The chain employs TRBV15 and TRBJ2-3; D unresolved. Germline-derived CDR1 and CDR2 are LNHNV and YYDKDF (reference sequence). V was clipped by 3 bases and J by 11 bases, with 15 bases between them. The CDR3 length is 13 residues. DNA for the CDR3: TGTGCCACCAGCAGTGAGATTACCCTTTTGCAGTATTTT. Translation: CATSSEITLLQYF. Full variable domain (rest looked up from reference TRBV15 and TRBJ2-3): DAMVIQNPRYQVTQFGKPVTLSCSQTLNHNVMYWYQQKSSQAPKLLFHYYDKDFNNEADTPDNFQSRRPNTSFCFLDIRSPGLGDTAMYLCATSSEITLLQYFGPGTRLTVL.

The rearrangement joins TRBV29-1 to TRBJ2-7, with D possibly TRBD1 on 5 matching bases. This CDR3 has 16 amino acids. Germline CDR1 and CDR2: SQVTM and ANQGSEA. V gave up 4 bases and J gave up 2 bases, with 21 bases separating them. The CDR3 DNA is TGCAGCGTTGGCCCAGGGTGGGGTCCGCATGCCTACGAGCAGTACTTC. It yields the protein CSVGPGWGPHAYEQYF.